Following are 27 T cell receptor beta chains from one sample sequenced in a study of siplizumab effects on memory and regulatory T cells. The protocol was immunoSEQ multiplex PCR, while the TCRdb copy is restricted to in-frame clones and leaves out a portion. Of some 110,000 clones listed, more than 85% were seen once; the top ten hold approximately 0.62%. Sequencing input: Tregs sorted from blood. The origin of the receptors is a human donor in good health.

V and J are TRBV29-1 and TRBJ2-7; D may be TRBD1 (5 bases). The germline V and J ends were trimmed by 4 bases and 1 base, with 8 bases remaining between them. The CDR3 totals 12 residues. Germline V gene sequence: CDR1 SQVTM, CDR2 ANQGSEA. CDR3 loop: CSVATASYEQYF. In nucleotides, the CDR3 is TGCAGCGTTGCGACAGCGTCCTACGAGCAGTACTTC.

The V and J genes are TRBV19 and TRBJ2-3; D uncertain. Trimming removed 2 bases at V and 8 bases at J, with 14 bases between. The length of the CDR3 is 14 residues. Germline CDR1 is LNHDA and CDR2 is SQIVND (reference sequence). CDR3: CASSISLGRTTQYF. The CDR3 DNA reads TGTGCCAGTAGTATAAGCCTAGGGCGGACTACGCAGTATTTT.

This clone was detected once. The gene calls are TRBV7-9 and TRBJ2-7, with D unresolved. Germline CDR1 SEHNR, CDR2 FQNEAQ (reference sequence). Trimming shortened V by 2 bases and J by 2 bases, and 7 bases separated the two germline ends. The CDR3 covers 13 residues. CDR3 sequence reads: CASSLIGPYEQYF. The DNA of the CDR3 is TGTGCCAGCAGCTTAATCGGACCCTACGAGCAGTACTTC.

The chain links TRBV12-5 to TRBJ2-7; the D call may be TRBD1 or TRBD2 (5 bases each). The CDR3 spans 17 residues. Germline values: CDR1 LGHNT, CDR2 FRNRAP. V lost 0 bases, J lost 4 bases, and 19 bases lay in between. CDR3 nucleotides: TGTGCTAGTGGTTTGGTTTGGGACCAAAAGAACCATTACGAGCAGTACTTC. Protein product: CASGLVWDQKNHYEQYF.

The chain employs TRBV7-9 and TRBJ2-3; D is unclear. V lost 11 bases and J 7 bases, leaving 19 bases between the germline ends. Germline V gene data show CDR1 as SEHNR and CDR2 as FQNEAQ (reference sequence). This CDR3 has 13 amino acids. For the CDR3, the DNA is TGTGCCTCCCGACGGCAGGACCCCAATACGCAGTATTTT. Encoded protein: CASRRQDPNTQYF. Using reference TRBV7-9 and TRBJ2-3 for the parts outside the CDR3, the full variable domain is DTGVSQNPRHKITKRGQNVTFRCDPISEHNRLYWYRQTLGQGPEFLTYFQNEAQLEKSRLLSDRFSAERPKGSFSTLEIQRTEQGDSAMYLCASRRQDPNTQYFGPGTRLTVL.

This rearrangement joins TRBV15 to TRBJ1-3; D is undetermined. Trimming took 3 bases from V and 2 from J, leaving 11 bases between them. The CDR3 runs 15 residues. CDR1 LNHNV and CDR2 YYDKDF come from the germline V gene (reference sequence). CDR3 coding DNA: TGTGCCACCAGCAGTACGGAAATCCCTGGAAACACCATATATTTT. It yields the protein CATSSTEIPGNTIYF.

The chain recombines TRBV27 with TRBJ2-5; maybe TRBD2 (5 bases). The DNA end is a closer match to TRBJ2-7, so the J assignment may be wrong. Germline V lookup: CDR1 MNHEY, CDR2 SMNVEV (reference sequence). The CDR3 length is 13 residues. Written as DNA, the CDR3 is TGTGCCAGCAGTTTGAGGGTGTCCTACGAGCAGTACTTC. As protein: CASSLRVSYEQYF.

The chain links TRBV18 to TRBJ2-2, with 7 bases aligning to TRBD2. The CDR3 runs 15 residues. V trimming: 5 bases; J trimming: 0 bases; junction bases outside the gene matches: 3. Per germline, CDR1 KGHSH and CDR2 LQKENI. The CDR3 bases are TGTGCCAGCTCATTGGGACTACCGAACACCGGGGAGCTGTTTTTT. Translated, it gives CASSLGLPNTGELFF.

J is TRBJ1-3 and V is TRBV15; unclear D gene. This CDR3 comprises 14 residues. Trimming took off 0 bases at V and 3 bases at J, with 6 bases between the two ends. Germline V gene sequence: CDR1 LNHNV, CDR2 YYDKDF (reference sequence). The DNA for the CDR3 is TGTGCCACCAGCAGAGATCACGGTGGAAACACCATATATTTT. It specifies CATSRDHGGNTIYF.

The chain uses TRBV28 and TRBJ2-7; the D is unclear. The V end was cut by 4 bases, the J end by 9 bases, with 10 bases between. The CDR3 is 11 residues long. From germline, CDR1 is MDHEN and CDR2 SYDVKM. The CDR3 protein is CASSSRDWQYF. In DNA form, the CDR3 reads TGTGCCAGCAGTTCGAGAGACTGGCAGTACTTC.

This chain links TRBV18 with TRBJ2-1; D is perhaps TRBD2 (5 bases). The CDR3 has 13 residues. V dropped 8 bases and J dropped 8 bases, with 16 bases sitting between them. The germline V gene encodes CDR1 KGHSH and CDR2 LQKENI. In DNA, the CDR3 is TGTGCCAGCGCCGTCGGACTGCTATATGAGCAGTTCTTC. It encodes CASAVGLLYEQFF. The full variable domain, completed using reference TRBV18 and TRBJ2-1, is NAGVMQNPRHLVRRRGQEARLRCSPMKGHSHVYWYRQLPEEGLKFMVYLQKENIIDESGMPKERFSAEFPKEGPSILRIQQVVRGDSAAYFCASAVGLLYEQFFGPGTRLTVL.

The chain uses TRBV18 and TRBJ1-3; D is possibly TRBD1 (6 bases). V was trimmed by 2 bases and J by 2 bases, leaving 19 bases between them. The CDR3 sequence is 18 residues long. Per the germline V gene, CDR1 is KGHSH and CDR2 is LQKENI. The DNA of the CDR3 is TGTGCCAGCTCACCAAGACAGGCCTTACTCGAGGCTGGAAACACCATATATTTT. This translates into CASSPRQALLEAGNTIYF.

The genes are TRBV2 and TRBJ2-7; D gene ambiguous. V lost 3 bases to trimming and J lost 0 bases, with 0 bases between them. Germline-derived CDR1 and CDR2 are SNHLY and FYNNEI. The CDR3 consists of 11 residues. The CDR3 loop is CASSDSYEQYF. CDR3 in DNA: TGTGCCAGCAGTGACTCCTACGAGCAGTACTTC.

This sequence joins TRBV6-6 and TRBJ1-1; D might be TRBD1 (6 bases). CDR3 size: 14 residues. Germline assignment: CDR1 MNHNY and CDR2 SVGAGI (reference sequence). V was pared by 2 bases and J by 6 bases, with 13 bases between. CDR3 bases: TGTGCCAGCAGTTACGGCCTCAAGGGGGCTGAAGCTTTCTTT. Its protein product is CASSYGLKGAEAFF.

V and J are TRBV9 and TRBJ2-5, with D maybe TRBD1 (5 bases). Trimming took 2 bases from V and 4 from J, leaving 12 bases between them. Germline CDR1 is SGDLS and CDR2 is YYNGEE. The CDR3 consists of 14 residues. As DNA, the CDR3 is TGTGCCAGCAGCGTCCAGGGTCTAGGAGAGACCCAGTACTTC. It yields the protein CASSVQGLGETQYF.

The chain couples TRBV18 to TRBJ1-2, with a possible D match to TRBD1 (6 bases). This CDR3 is built from 15 residues. Germline CDR1 reads KGHSH; CDR2 reads LQKENI. The V end was cut by 4 bases, the J end by 4 bases, with 16 bases between. As DNA, the CDR3 is TGTGCCAGCTCACGAGATAACAGGGTCCGCTATGGCTACACCTTC. Translating gives CASSRDNRVRYGYTF. The full variable domain, rest sourced from reference TRBV18 and TRBJ1-2, is NAGVMQNPRHLVRRRGQEARLRCSPMKGHSHVYWYRQLPEEGLKFMVYLQKENIIDESGMPKERFSAEFPKEGPSILRIQQVVRGDSAAYFCASSRDNRVRYGYTFGSGTRLTVV.

V gene TRBV2 combines with J gene TRBJ2-5; D gene unclear. Germline V lookup: CDR1 SNHLY, CDR2 FYNNEI. CDR3 length: 13 amino acids. V lost 5 bases to trimming and J lost 1 base, with 8 bases between them. Here the CDR3 reads CASSIGFQETQYF. CDR3 in DNA: TGTGCCAGCAGTATCGGGTTCCAAGAGACCCAGTACTTC.

The chain uses TRBV5-1 and TRBJ2-3; 15 nucleotides align to TRBD2. The CDR3 is 17 residues long. V was clipped by 3 bases and J by 4 bases; unmatched bases: 6. CDR1 and CDR2 from the germline V gene are SGHRS and YFSETQ. The CDR3 region has the DNA TGCGCCAGCAGCTCCGCCCGGACTAGCGGGAGGGCAGATACGCAGTATTTT. The encoded protein is CASSSARTSGRADTQYF.

The rearrangement uses TRBV14 and TRBJ2-7; 13 bases are shared with TRBD2. The germline V gene has CDR1 SGHDN and CDR2 FVKESK. The ends lost 0 bases at V and 7 bases at J; junction bases unmatched: 3. The CDR3 spans 15 residues. CDR3 residues: CASSQDRLAGGEQYF. The CDR3 nucleotides are TGTGCCAGCAGCCAAGATCGACTAGCGGGAGGTGAGCAGTACTTC.

This clone is a singleton in its sample. The chain recombines TRBV7-9 with TRBJ1-4; D not resolved. Per germline, CDR1 SEHNR and CDR2 FQNEAQ (reference sequence). V gave up 1 base and J gave up 7 bases, with 13 bases separating them. The CDR3 length is 15 residues. This CDR3 reads CASSLGGPGVEKLFF. As DNA, the CDR3 is TGTGCCAGCAGCTTAGGTGGCCCCGGGGTTGAAAAACTGTTTTTT.

The V and J genes are TRBV7-8 and TRBJ1-6, with D hard to call. This CDR3 is built from 15 residues. The germline gives CDR1 SGHVS, CDR2 FQNEAQ. V lost 3 bases, J lost 9 bases, and 15 bases lay in between. CDR3 in amino acids: CASSLTLGPTSPLHF. The CDR3 region has the DNA TGTGCCAGCAGCTTGACCCTAGGACCCACTTCACCCCTCCACTTT.

The V gene is TRBV6-6, the J gene TRBJ1-1; D possibly corresponds to TRBD1 (6 bases). In germline, CDR1 is MNHNY, CDR2 SVGAGI (reference sequence). The CDR3 has 14 residues. The ends were cut back, 2 bases at V and 5 bases at J, with 12 bases in the middle. The CDR3 region has the DNA TGTGCCAGCAGTTACCCGGGGGGCGGAACTGAAGCTTTCTTT. It codes for CASSYPGGGTEAFF.

In this sample, this clone turned up once. V usage is TRBV9 and J usage is TRBJ1-1; D gene unclear. Germline CDR1 and CDR2: SGDLS and YYNGEE. The CDR3 sequence is 12 residues long. The germline V and J ends were trimmed by 3 bases and 8 bases, with 11 bases remaining between them. CDR3 DNA sequence: TGTGCCAGCAGCGGCCCTCGGGCCGAAGCTTTCTTT. Its protein is CASSGPRAEAFF.

The sample holds one count of this clone. The CDR3 nucleotides read TGCGCCAGCAGTCCGAGTGGGCTGCGAGGGGGTGAGCAGTTCTTC. This sequence encodes CASSPSGLRGGEQFF. V is TRBV5-1 and J is TRBJ2-1; D perhaps matches TRBD1 (6 bases). V was clipped by 5 bases and J by 9 bases, with 21 bases between them. The germline CDR1 and CDR2 sequences are SGHRS and YFSETQ. The CDR3 has 15 residues. The full variable domain, rest sourced from reference TRBV5-1 and TRBJ2-1, is KAGVTQTPRYLIKTRGQQVTLSCSPISGHRSVSWYQQTPGQGLQFLFEYFSETQRNKGNFPGRFSGRQFSNSRSEMNVSTLELGDSALYLCASSPSGLRGGEQFFGPGTRLTVL.

The genes are TRBV5-1 and TRBJ2-2; 15 bases match TRBD2. The CDR3 extends over 16 amino acids. Per the germline V gene, CDR1 is SGHRS and CDR2 is YFSETQ. The ends lost 4 bases at V and 6 bases at J; junction bases unmatched: 4. As DNA, the CDR3 is TGCGCCAGCAGCCCCGGACTAGCGGGGGGGGCCGGGGAGCTGTTTTTT. It encodes CASSPGLAGGAGELFF.

This clone was seen only once. The gene calls are TRBV7-2 and TRBJ1-1; no clear D. The germline CDR1 and CDR2 sequences are SGHTA and FQGNSA. The CDR3 totals 15 residues. Trimming took off 5 bases at V and 6 bases at J, with 19 bases between the two ends. CDR3: CASSPLMGLVPEAFF. The DNA of the CDR3 is TGTGCCAGCAGCCCCCTCATGGGTTTGGTTCCTGAAGCTTTCTTT. Filled out from reference TRBV7-2 and TRBJ1-1, the complete variable domain reads GAGVSQSPSNKVTEKGKDVELRCDPISGHTALYWYRQSLGQGLEFLIYFQGNSAPDKSGLPSDRFSAERTGGSVSTLTIQRTQQEDSAVYLCASSPLMGLVPEAFFGQGTRLTVV.

The chain recombines TRBV27 with TRBJ2-7, with a weak D call TRBD2 (6 bases). This CDR3 is built from 14 residues. V was clipped by 3 bases and J by 7 bases, with 16 bases between them. CDR1 is MNHEY and CDR2 is SMNVEV in the germline V gene (reference sequence). The CDR3 sequence: CASSLEGPSGEQYF. CDR3 nucleotides: TGTGCCAGCAGTTTGGAGGGCCCCTCAGGAGAGCAGTACTTC.